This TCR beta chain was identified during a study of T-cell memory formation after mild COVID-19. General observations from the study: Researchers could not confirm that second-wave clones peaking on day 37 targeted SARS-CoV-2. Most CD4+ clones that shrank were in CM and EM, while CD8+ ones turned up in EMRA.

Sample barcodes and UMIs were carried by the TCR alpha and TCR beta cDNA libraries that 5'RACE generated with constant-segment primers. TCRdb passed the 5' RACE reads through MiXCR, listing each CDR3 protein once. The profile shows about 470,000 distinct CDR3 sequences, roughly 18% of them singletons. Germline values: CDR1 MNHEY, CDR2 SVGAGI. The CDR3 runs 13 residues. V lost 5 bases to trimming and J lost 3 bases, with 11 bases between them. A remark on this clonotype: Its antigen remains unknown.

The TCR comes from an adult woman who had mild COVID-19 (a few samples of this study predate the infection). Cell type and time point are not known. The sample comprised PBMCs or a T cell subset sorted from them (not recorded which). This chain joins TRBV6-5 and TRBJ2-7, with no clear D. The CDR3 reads CASSKSHYYEQYF. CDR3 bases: TGTGCCAGCAGTAAGTCCCATTACTACGAGCAGTACTTC.